The clone carrying this T cell receptor (beta chain) was picked up one time. Between the trimmed V and J ends, which lost 2 bases and 10 bases, there was a span of 14 bases. From germline, CDR1 is MGHDK and CDR2 SYGVNS. The CDR3 totals 13 residues. 60 Vbeta and 13 Jbeta primers were used in PCR. This table comes from immunoSEQ multiplex PCR, and its TCRdb copy is limited to in-frame clones, with some not included. The data hold about 160,000 clones, with more than 75% observed a single time. This entry is derived from a study of cytomegalovirus exposure and HLA in healthy donors. The V and J genes are TRBV25-1 and TRBJ1-1, with D maybe TRBD1 (6 bases). The sequenced material came from PBMCs. The receptor was derived from a young man in good health and CMV-seropositive. This chain's CDR3 is CASSERGGGGAFF. CDR3 bases: TGTGCCAGCAGTGAAAGAGGGGGTGGGGGAGCTTTCTTT.